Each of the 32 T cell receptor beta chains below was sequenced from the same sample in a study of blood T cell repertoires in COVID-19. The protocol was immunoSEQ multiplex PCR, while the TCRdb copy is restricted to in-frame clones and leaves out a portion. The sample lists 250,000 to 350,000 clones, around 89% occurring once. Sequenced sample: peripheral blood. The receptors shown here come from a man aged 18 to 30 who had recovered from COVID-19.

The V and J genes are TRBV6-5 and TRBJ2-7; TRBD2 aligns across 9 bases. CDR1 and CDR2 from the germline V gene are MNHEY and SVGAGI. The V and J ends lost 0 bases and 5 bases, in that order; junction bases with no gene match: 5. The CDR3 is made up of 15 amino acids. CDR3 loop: CASSYSSGSVHEQYF. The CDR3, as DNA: TGTGCCAGCAGTTACTCTAGCGGGAGCGTCCACGAGCAGTACTTC.

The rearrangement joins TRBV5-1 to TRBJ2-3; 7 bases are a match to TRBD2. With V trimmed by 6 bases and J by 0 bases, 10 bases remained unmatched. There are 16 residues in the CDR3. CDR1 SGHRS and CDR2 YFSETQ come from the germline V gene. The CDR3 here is CASNRLADTSTDTQYF. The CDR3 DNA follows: TGCGCCAGCAACAGGCTAGCGGATACTAGCACAGATACGCAGTATTTT.

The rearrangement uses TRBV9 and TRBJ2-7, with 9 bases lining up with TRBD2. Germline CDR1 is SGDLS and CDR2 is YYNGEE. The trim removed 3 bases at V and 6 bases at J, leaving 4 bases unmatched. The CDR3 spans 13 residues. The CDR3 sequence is CASSGGLATEQYF. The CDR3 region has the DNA TGTGCCAGCAGCGGCGGACTAGCGACCGAGCAGTACTTC.

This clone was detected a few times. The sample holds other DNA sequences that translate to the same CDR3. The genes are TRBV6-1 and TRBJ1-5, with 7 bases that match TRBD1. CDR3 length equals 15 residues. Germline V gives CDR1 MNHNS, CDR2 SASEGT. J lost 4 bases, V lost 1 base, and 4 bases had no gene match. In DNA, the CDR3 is TGTGCCAGCAGTGAAGTAGACAGGGTGAATCAGCCCCAGCATTTT. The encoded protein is CASSEVDRVNQPQHF.

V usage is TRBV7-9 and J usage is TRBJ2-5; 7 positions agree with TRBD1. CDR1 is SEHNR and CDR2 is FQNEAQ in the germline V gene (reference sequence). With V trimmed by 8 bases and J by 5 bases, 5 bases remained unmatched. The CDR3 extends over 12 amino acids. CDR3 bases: TGTGCCAGCGACAGGGAAGTGGAGACCCAGTACTTC. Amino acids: CASDREVETQYF.

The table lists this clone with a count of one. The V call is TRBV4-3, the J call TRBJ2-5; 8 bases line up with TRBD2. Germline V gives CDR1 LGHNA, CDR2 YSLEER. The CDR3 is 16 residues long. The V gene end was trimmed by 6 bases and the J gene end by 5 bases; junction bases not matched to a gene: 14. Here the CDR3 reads CASSLTPGGPEETQYF. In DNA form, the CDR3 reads TGCGCCAGCAGTCTAACCCCGGGGGGGCCGGAGGAGACCCAGTACTTC.

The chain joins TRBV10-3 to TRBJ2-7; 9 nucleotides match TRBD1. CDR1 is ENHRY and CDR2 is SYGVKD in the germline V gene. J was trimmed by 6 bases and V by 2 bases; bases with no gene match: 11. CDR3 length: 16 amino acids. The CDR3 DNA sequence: TGTGCCATCAGTGAGAGGATCCCGGGACAGGGAGTCGAGCAGTACTTC. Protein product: CAISERIPGQGVEQYF.

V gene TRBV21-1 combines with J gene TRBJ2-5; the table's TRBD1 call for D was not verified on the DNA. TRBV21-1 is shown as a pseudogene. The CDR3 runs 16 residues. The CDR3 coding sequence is TGTGCCAGCAGCAATAGGATGACATCGGAACAAGAGACCCAGTACTTC. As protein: CASSNRMTSEQETQYF.

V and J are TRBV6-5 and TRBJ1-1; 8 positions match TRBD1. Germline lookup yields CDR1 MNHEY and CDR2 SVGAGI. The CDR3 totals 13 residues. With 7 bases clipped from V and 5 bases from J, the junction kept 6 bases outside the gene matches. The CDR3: CASNPTGETEAFF. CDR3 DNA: TGTGCCAGCAATCCGACAGGGGAGACTGAAGCTTTCTTT.

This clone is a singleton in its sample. CDR3 sequence reads: CASRPTTDTQYF. CDR3 coding DNA: TGTGCCAGCAGACCTACTACAGATACGCAGTATTTT. The rearrangement links TRBV6-5 to TRBJ2-3; D uncertain. With 6 bases removed from V and 3 bases from J, the gap between germline ends came to 7 bases. This CDR3 has 12 amino acids. Germline V gene data show CDR1 as MNHEY and CDR2 as SVGAGI.

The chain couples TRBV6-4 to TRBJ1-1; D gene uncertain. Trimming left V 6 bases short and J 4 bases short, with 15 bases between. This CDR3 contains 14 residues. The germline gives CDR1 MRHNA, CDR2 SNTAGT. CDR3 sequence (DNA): TGTGCCAGCAGGCCCGCGGCTTACTTCACTGAAGCTTTCTTT. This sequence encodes CASRPAAYFTEAFF.

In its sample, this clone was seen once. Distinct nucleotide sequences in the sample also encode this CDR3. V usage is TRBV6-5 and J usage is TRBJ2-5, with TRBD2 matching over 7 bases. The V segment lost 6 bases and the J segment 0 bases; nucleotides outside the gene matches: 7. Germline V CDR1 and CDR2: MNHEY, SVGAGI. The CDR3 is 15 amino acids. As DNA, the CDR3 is TGTGCCAGCAGCCTAAACGGGGGGTACCAAGAGACCCAGTACTTC. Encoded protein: CASSLNGGYQETQYF.

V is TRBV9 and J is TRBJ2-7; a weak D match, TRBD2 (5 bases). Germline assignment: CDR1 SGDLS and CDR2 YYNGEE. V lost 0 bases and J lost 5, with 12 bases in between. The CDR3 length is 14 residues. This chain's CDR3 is CASSVDASPNEQYF. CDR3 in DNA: TGTGCCAGCAGCGTAGATGCTAGCCCCAACGAGCAGTACTTC.

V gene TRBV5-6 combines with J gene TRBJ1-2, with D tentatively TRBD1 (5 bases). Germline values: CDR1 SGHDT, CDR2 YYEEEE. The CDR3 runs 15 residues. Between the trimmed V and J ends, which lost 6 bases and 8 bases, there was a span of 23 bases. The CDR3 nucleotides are TGTGCCAGCACGCACGAGGCGTACAGGCTGAGAGGCTACACCTTC. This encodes CASTHEAYRLRGYTF. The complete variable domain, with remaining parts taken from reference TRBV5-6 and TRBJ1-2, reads DAGVTQSPTHLIKTRGQQVTLRCSPKSGHDTVSWYQQALGQGPQFIFQYYEEEERQRGNFPDRFSGHQFPNYSSELNVNALLLGDSALYLCASTHEAYRLRGYTFGSGTRLTVV.

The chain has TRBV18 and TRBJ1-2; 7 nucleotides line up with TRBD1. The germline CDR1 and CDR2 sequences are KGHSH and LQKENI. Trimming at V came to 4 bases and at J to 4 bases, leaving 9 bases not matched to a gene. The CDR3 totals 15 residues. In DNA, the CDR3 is TGTGCCAGCTCACTTGGGGGACAGCCCAGCTATGGCTACACCTTC. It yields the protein CASSLGGQPSYGYTF.

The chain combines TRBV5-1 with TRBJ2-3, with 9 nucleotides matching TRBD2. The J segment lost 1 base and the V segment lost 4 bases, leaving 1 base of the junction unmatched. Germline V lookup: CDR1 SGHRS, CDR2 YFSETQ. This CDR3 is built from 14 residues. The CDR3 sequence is CASSRLAGTDTQYF. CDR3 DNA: TGCGCCAGCAGCCGACTAGCGGGCACAGATACGCAGTATTTT. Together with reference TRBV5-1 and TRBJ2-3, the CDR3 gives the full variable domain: KAGVTQTPRYLIKTRGQQVTLSCSPISGHRSVSWYQQTPGQGLQFLFEYFSETQRNKGNFPGRFSGRQFSNSRSEMNVSTLELGDSALYLCASSRLAGTDTQYFGPGTRLTVL.

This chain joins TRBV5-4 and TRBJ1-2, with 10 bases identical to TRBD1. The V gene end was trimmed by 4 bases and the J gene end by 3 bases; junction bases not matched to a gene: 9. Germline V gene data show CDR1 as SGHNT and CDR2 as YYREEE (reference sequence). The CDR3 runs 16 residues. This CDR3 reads CASSNRDRGIDYGYTF. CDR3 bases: TGTGCCAGCAGCAACCGGGACAGGGGAATAGACTATGGCTACACCTTC.

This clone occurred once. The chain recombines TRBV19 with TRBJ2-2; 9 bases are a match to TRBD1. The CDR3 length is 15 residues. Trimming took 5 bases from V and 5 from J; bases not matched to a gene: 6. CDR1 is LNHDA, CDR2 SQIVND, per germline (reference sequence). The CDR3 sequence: CASSVQGALTGELFF. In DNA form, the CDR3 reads TGTGCCAGTAGTGTACAGGGGGCATTGACCGGGGAGCTGTTTTTT.

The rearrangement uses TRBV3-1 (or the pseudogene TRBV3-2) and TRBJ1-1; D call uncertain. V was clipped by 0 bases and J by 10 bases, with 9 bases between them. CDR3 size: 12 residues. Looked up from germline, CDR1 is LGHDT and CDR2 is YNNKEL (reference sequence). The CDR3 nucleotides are TGTGCCAGCAGCCAAGAAGGGAGAAGAGCTTTCTTT. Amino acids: CASSQEGRRAFF.

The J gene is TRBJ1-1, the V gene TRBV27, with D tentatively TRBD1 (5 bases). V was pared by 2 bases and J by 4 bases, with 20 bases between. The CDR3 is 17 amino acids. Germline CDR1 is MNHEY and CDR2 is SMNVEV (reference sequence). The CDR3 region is CASSLERGQGGFTEAFF. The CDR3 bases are TGTGCCAGCAGTTTAGAAAGAGGGCAGGGAGGATTCACTGAAGCTTTCTTT.

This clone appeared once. The CDR3 spells CASANRGNTEAFF. The CDR3 DNA reads as TGTGCCTCCGCAAACCGGGGGAACACTGAAGCTTTCTTT. J is TRBJ1-1 and V is TRBV10-3; no clear D. This CDR3 is 13 amino acids long. The V end was cut by 11 bases, the J end by 1 base, with 14 bases between. Looked up from germline, CDR1 is ENHRY and CDR2 is SYGVKD.

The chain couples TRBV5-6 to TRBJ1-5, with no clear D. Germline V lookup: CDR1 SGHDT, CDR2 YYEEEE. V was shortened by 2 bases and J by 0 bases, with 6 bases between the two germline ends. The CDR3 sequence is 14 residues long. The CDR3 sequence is CASSFFLSNQPQHF. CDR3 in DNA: TGTGCCAGCAGCTTTTTTCTTAGCAATCAGCCCCAGCATTTT.

CDR3 loop: CASSFGTFNEQFF. The CDR3, as DNA: TGTGCCAGCAGCTTCGGGACTTTTAATGAGCAGTTCTTC. This chain links TRBV7-9 with TRBJ2-1, with D perhaps matching TRBD2 (6 bases). Germline values: CDR1 SEHNR, CDR2 FQNEAQ (reference sequence). V dropped 3 bases and J dropped 7 bases, with 10 bases sitting between them. This CDR3 region has 13 residues. Drawing the rest from reference TRBV7-9 and TRBJ2-1, the complete variable domain is DTGVSQNPRHKITKRGQNVTFRCDPISEHNRLYWYRQTLGQGPEFLTYFQNEAQLEKSRLLSDRFSAERPKGSFSTLEIQRTEQGDSAMYLCASSFGTFNEQFFGPGTRLTVL.

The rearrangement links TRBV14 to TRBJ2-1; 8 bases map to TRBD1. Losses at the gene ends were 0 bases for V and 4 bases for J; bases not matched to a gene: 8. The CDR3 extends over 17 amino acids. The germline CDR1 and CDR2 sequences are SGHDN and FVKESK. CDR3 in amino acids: CASSQDPGRGPYNEQFF. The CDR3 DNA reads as TGTGCCAGCAGCCAAGATCCGGGCAGGGGGCCTTACAATGAGCAGTTCTTC.

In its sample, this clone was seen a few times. The chain's CDR3 is CASSTYSYEQYF. CDR3 sequence (DNA): TGTGCCAGCAGCACCTACTCCTACGAGCAGTACTTC. V is TRBV3-1 (or the pseudogene TRBV3-2) and J is TRBJ2-7; D gene unclear. CDR3 length: 12 amino acids. V lost 5 bases to trimming and J lost 0 bases, with 5 bases between them. Germline values: CDR1 LGHDT, CDR2 YNNKEL (reference sequence).

The CDR3 here is CATSRTTLAGDGYNEQFF. Here the CDR3 DNA reads TGTGCCACCAGCAGAACGACACTAGCGGGAGACGGATACAATGAGCAGTTCTTC. V usage is TRBV15 and J usage is TRBJ2-1; TRBD2 matches at 11 bases. With 2 bases clipped from V and 4 bases from J, the junction kept 10 bases outside the gene matches. From germline, CDR1 is LNHNV and CDR2 YYDKDF (reference sequence). This CDR3 is built from 18 residues. Drawing the rest from reference TRBV15 and TRBJ2-1, the complete variable domain is DAMVIQNPRYQVTQFGKPVTLSCSQTLNHNVMYWYQQKSSQAPKLLFHYYDKDFNNEADTPDNFQSRRPNTSFCFLDIRSPGLGDTAMYLCATSRTTLAGDGYNEQFFGPGTRLTVL.

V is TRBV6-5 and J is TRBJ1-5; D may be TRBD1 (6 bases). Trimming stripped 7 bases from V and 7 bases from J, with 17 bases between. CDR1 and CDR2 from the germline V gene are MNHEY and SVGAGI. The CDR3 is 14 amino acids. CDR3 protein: CASKTGQPGQPQHF. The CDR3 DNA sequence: TGTGCCAGCAAAACAGGGCAACCGGGCCAGCCCCAGCATTTT.

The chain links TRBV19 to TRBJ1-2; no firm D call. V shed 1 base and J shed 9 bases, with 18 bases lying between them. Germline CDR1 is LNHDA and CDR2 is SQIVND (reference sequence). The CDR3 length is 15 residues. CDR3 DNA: TGTGCCAGTAGTATAGTGTCGGCGGGCCAAGACAGCTACACCTTC. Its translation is CASSIVSAGQDSYTF.

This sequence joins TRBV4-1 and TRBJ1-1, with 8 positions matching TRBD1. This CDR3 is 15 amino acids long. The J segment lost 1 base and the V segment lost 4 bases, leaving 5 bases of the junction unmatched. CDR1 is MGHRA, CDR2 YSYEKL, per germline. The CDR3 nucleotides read TGCGCCAGCAGCCGGGGGGACAGGACGAACACTGAAGCTTTCTTT. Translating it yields CASSRGDRTNTEAFF.

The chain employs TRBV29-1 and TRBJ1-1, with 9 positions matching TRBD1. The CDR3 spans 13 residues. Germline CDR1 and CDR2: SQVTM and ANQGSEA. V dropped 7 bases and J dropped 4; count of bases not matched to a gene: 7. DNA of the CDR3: TGCAGCGCGACCAAACAGGGGGCCACTGAAGCTTTCTTT. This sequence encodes CSATKQGATEAFF.

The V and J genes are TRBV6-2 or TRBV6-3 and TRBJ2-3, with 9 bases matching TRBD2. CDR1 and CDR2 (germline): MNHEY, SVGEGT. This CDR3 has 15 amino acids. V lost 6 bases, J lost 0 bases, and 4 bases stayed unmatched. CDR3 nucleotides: TGTGCCAGCAGCCTGACTAGCGGAAGCACAGATACGCAGTATTTT. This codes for CASSLTSGSTDTQYF.

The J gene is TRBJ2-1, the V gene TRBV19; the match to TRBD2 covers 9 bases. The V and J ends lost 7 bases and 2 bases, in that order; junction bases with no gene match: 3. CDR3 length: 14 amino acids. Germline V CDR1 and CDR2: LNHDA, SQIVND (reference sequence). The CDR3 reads CASNKREAYNEQFF. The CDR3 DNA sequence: TGTGCCAGTAACAAGCGGGAGGCCTACAATGAGCAGTTCTTC.